The rows below give T cell receptor beta chains drawn from one sample of a study of blood T cell repertoires in COVID-19. Method: immunoSEQ multiplex PCR; TCRdb's copy keeps in-frame clones and lacks some. The table has around 290,000 clones, more than 85% seen once; the top ten hold around 2%. Sample: peripheral blood. All receptors derive from a woman aged 25 to 39 with COVID-19, enrolled during active disease. Both conserved end residues are part of each CDR3. A D gene is named only where the DNA matches it firmly. Size values are once, few and many counts, or a class for expanded clones, and some rows have none.

abundance: -
d_gene: -
v_gene: TRBV7-5
j_gene: TRBJ1-1
CDR3aa: CVRSLQGRGTEAFF

abundance: -
d_gene: TRBD1
v_gene: TRBV23-1
j_gene: TRBJ2-2
CDR3aa: CASSHRGRDTGELFF

abundance: -
d_gene: TRBD1
v_gene: TRBV7-9
j_gene: TRBJ1-6
CDR3aa: CASSSTGDLSPLHF

abundance: -
d_gene: -
v_gene: TRBV21-1
j_gene: TRBJ1-1
CDR3aa: CASSSDRGAFF

abundance: -
d_gene: -
v_gene: TRBV3-1/TRBV3-2
j_gene: TRBJ2-7
CDR3aa: CASSQDLASSYEQYF

abundance: -
d_gene: -
v_gene: TRBV28
j_gene: TRBJ2-5
CDR3aa: CASSDGGQETQYF

abundance: -
d_gene: -
v_gene: TRBV5-1
j_gene: TRBJ1-3
CDR3aa: CASSLADSSGNTIYF

abundance: -
d_gene: -
v_gene: TRBV6-5
j_gene: TRBJ1-1
CDR3aa: CASSYFGGTEAFF

abundance: -
d_gene: -
v_gene: TRBV2
j_gene: TRBJ2-2
CDR3aa: CAARDFTNTGELFF

abundance: -
d_gene: TRBD1
v_gene: TRBV3-1/TRBV3-2
j_gene: TRBJ2-1
CDR3aa: CASSHDKGQGTYNEQFF

abundance: -
d_gene: -
v_gene: TRBV28
j_gene: TRBJ1-5
CDR3aa: CASTPGRGYSNQPQHF

abundance: -
d_gene: -
v_gene: TRBV3-1/TRBV3-2
j_gene: TRBJ2-1
CDR3aa: CASSLMTSGVGEQFF

abundance: -
d_gene: -
v_gene: TRBV30
j_gene: TRBJ1-3
CDR3aa: CAWSGTVGNTIYF

abundance: -
d_gene: -
v_gene: TRBV30
j_gene: TRBJ1-5
CDR3aa: CAWSPGVSQPQHF

abundance: once
d_gene: TRBD2
v_gene: TRBV6-2/TRBV6-3
j_gene: TRBJ2-5
CDR3aa: CASSLTMGGQETQYF

abundance: -
d_gene: -
v_gene: TRBV29-1
j_gene: TRBJ2-3
CDR3aa: CSVEEDYLLENTQYF

abundance: once
d_gene: -
v_gene: TRBV15
j_gene: TRBJ2-1
CDR3aa: CATSRGGSYNEQFF

abundance: -
d_gene: -
v_gene: TRBV7-9
j_gene: TRBJ1-6
CDR3aa: CASSLPTGTSNSPLHF

abundance: once
d_gene: -
v_gene: TRBV2
j_gene: TRBJ1-2
CDR3aa: CASSERLSYGYTF

abundance: -
d_gene: TRBD1
v_gene: TRBV10-1
j_gene: TRBJ2-2
CDR3aa: CASSEGTALTGELFF

abundance: few
d_gene: TRBD2
v_gene: TRBV28
j_gene: TRBJ2-1
CDR3aa: CASSLVIIAGISYNEQFF

abundance: -
d_gene: TRBD1
v_gene: TRBV10-2
j_gene: TRBJ1-5
CDR3aa: CASSGTGGTQPQHF

abundance: once
d_gene: TRBD1
v_gene: TRBV7-3
j_gene: TRBJ1-3
CDR3aa: CASSLTGGTGNTIYF

abundance: -
d_gene: -
v_gene: TRBV7-3
j_gene: TRBJ1-1
CDR3aa: CASSLIGVTEAFF

abundance: -
d_gene: -
v_gene: TRBV11-2
j_gene: TRBJ1-2
CDR3aa: CASSLRPGSDYGYTF

abundance: -
d_gene: TRBD1
v_gene: TRBV15
j_gene: TRBJ1-3
CDR3aa: CATSRLTGAGNTIYF

abundance: -
d_gene: TRBD2
v_gene: TRBV7-2
j_gene: TRBJ2-7
CDR3aa: CASSLPGLVNYEQYF

abundance: -
d_gene: -
v_gene: TRBV3-1/TRBV3-2
j_gene: TRBJ1-1
CDR3aa: CASSQGPVTEAFF

abundance: -
d_gene: -
v_gene: TRBV4-2
j_gene: TRBJ2-3
CDR3aa: CASSQDGSATSTDTQYF

abundance: -
d_gene: -
v_gene: TRBV19
j_gene: TRBJ2-2
CDR3aa: CASSKGGQGVGTGELFF

abundance: -
d_gene: -
v_gene: TRBV30
j_gene: TRBJ1-1
CDR3aa: CAWSEAGFDTEAFF

abundance: -
d_gene: TRBD1
v_gene: TRBV28
j_gene: TRBJ1-5
CDR3aa: CASSPNTGGVNQPQHF

abundance: -
d_gene: TRBD2
v_gene: TRBV2
j_gene: TRBJ2-3
CDR3aa: CAILLAASTDTQYF

abundance: -
d_gene: -
v_gene: TRBV28
j_gene: TRBJ1-1
CDR3aa: CASSLLARGPGGTEAFF

abundance: -
d_gene: -
v_gene: TRBV30
j_gene: TRBJ1-6
CDR3aa: CAWGDSYNSPLHF

abundance: -
d_gene: -
v_gene: TRBV7-2
j_gene: TRBJ2-7
CDR3aa: CASSLSSRRTEQYF

abundance: -
d_gene: -
v_gene: TRBV20-1
j_gene: TRBJ2-7
CDR3aa: CSARVASEQYF

abundance: -
d_gene: -
v_gene: TRBV27
j_gene: TRBJ2-1
CDR3aa: CASTTAYNEQFF

abundance: -
d_gene: -
v_gene: TRBV19
j_gene: TRBJ1-5
CDR3aa: CASSIGGFQPQHF

abundance: -
d_gene: -
v_gene: TRBV5-1
j_gene: TRBJ1-2
CDR3aa: CASSVTGTYGYTF

abundance: -
d_gene: -
v_gene: TRBV24-1
j_gene: TRBJ1-1
CDR3aa: CAPQGSSTEAFF

abundance: few
d_gene: TRBD2
v_gene: TRBV6-5
j_gene: TRBJ2-7
CDR3aa: CASILGLVAEQYF

abundance: -
d_gene: -
v_gene: TRBV3-1/TRBV3-2
j_gene: TRBJ1-6
CDR3aa: CASSRTGRNSPLHF

abundance: -
d_gene: -
v_gene: TRBV19
j_gene: TRBJ1-1
CDR3aa: CASSIVAGRLNTEAFF

abundance: -
d_gene: -
v_gene: TRBV27
j_gene: TRBJ1-1
CDR3aa: CASSTKAGLEAFF

abundance: -
d_gene: TRBD1
v_gene: TRBV28
j_gene: TRBJ1-2
CDR3aa: CASSPWSGGGGHYGYTF

abundance: -
d_gene: -
v_gene: TRBV28
j_gene: TRBJ1-5
CDR3aa: CASSSPQAGQPQHF

abundance: -
d_gene: -
v_gene: TRBV27
j_gene: TRBJ1-2
CDR3aa: CASSSTGGESYGYTF

abundance: -
d_gene: TRBD1
v_gene: TRBV5-6
j_gene: TRBJ2-7
CDR3aa: CASSLGDRGDYEQYF

abundance: once
d_gene: -
v_gene: TRBV24-1
j_gene: TRBJ1-2
CDR3aa: CATSDSSGYGYTF

abundance: -
d_gene: TRBD2
v_gene: TRBV25-1
j_gene: TRBJ2-7
CDR3aa: CASSGGASGRTEQYF

abundance: -
d_gene: -
v_gene: TRBV6-2/TRBV6-3
j_gene: TRBJ1-5
CDR3aa: CASSSWTEEQPQHF

abundance: once
d_gene: -
v_gene: TRBV19
j_gene: TRBJ2-3
CDR3aa: CASSIGSGTDTQYF